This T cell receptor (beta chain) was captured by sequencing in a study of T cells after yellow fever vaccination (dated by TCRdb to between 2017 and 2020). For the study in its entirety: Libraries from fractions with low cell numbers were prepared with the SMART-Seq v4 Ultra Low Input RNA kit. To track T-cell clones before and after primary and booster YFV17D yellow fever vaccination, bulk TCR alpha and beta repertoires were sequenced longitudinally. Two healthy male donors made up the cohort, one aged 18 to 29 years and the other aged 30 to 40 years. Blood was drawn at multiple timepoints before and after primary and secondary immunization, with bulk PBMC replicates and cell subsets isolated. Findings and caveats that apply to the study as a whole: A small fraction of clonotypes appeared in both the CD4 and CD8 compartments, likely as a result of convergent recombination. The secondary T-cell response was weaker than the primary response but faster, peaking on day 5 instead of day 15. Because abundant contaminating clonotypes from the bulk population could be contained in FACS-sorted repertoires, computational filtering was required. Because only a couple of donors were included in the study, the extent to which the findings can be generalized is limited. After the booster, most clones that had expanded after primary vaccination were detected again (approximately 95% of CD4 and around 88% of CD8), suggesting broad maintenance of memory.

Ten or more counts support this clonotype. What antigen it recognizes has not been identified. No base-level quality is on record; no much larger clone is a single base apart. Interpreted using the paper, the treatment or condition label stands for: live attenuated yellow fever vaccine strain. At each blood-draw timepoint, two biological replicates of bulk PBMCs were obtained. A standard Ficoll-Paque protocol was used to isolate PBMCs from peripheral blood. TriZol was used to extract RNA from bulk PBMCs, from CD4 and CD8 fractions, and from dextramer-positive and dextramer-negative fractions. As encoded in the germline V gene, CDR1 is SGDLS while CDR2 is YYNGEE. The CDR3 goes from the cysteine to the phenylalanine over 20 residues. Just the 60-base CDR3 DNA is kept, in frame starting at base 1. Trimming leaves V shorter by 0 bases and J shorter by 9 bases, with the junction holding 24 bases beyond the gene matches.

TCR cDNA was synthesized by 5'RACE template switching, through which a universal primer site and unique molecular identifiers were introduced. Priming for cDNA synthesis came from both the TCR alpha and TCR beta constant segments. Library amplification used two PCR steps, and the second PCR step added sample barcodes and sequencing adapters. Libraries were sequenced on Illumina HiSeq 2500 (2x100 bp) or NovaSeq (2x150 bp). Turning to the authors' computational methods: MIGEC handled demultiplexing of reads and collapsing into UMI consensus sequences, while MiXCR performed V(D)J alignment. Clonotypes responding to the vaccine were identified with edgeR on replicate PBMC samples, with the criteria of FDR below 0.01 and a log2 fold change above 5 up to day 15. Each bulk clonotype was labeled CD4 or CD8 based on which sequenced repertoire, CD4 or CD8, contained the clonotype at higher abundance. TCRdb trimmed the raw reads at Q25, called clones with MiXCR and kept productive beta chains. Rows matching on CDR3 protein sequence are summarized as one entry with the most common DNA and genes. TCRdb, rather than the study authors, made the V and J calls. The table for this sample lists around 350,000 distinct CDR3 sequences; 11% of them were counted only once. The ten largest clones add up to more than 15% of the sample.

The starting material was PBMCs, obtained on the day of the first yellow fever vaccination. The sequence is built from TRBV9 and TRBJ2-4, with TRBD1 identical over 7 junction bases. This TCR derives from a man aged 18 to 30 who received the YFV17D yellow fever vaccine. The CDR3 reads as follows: CASSVASPHYIGTAVSIQYF. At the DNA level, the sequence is TGTGCCAGCAGCGTAGCATCACCGCACTACATTGGGACAGCCGTGAGCATTCAGTACTTC.